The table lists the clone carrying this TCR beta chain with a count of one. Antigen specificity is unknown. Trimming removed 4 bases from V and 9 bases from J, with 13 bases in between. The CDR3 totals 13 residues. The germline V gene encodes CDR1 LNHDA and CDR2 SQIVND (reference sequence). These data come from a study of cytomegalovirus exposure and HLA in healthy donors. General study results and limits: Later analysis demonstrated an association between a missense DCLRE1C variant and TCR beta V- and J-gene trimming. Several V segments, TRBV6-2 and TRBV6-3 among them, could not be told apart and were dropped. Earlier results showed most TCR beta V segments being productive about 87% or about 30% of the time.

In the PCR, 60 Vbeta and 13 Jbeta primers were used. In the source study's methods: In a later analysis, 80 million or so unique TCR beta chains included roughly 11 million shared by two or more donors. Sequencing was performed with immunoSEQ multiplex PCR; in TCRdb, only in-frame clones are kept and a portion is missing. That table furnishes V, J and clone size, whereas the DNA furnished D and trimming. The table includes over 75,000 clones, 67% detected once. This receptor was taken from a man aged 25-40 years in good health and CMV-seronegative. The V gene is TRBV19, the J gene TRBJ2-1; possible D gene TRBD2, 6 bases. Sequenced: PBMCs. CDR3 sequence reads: CASSRGLASEQFF. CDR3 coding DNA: TGTGCCAGTAGTAGAGGGCTAGCGAGTGAGCAGTTCTTC.